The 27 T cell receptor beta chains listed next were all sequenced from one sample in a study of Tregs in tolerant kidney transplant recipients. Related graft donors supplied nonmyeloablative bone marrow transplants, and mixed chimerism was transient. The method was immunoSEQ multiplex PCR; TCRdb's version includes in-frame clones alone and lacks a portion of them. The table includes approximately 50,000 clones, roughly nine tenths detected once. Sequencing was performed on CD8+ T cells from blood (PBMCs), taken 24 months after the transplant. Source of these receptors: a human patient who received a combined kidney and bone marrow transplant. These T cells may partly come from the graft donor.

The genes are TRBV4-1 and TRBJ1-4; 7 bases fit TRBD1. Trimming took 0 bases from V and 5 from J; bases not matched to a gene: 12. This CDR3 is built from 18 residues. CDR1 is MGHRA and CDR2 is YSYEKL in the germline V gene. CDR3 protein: CASSQEPLGQLFNEKLFF. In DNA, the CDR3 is TGCGCCAGCAGCCAAGAGCCCCTGGGACAGCTCTTCAATGAAAAACTGTTTTTT.

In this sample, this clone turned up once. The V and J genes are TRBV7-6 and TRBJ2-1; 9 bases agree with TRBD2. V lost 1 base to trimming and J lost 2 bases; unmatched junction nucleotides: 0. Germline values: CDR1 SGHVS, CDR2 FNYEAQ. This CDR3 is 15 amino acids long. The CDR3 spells CASSLGLAAYNEQFF. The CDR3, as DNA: TGTGCCAGCAGCTTAGGACTAGCGGCCTACAATGAGCAGTTCTTC.

CDR3 bases: TGTGCCAGCAGCACAACAGGGGGCGAGGGATACGAGCAGTACTTC. Its protein is CASSTTGGEGYEQYF. This chain uses TRBV7-2 with TRBJ2-7, with 9 positions matching TRBD1. The J segment lost 4 bases and the V segment lost 5 bases, leaving 9 bases of the junction unmatched. The V gene's germline CDR1 is SGHTA and CDR2 FQGNSA. The CDR3 loop spans 15 amino acids. Filled out from reference TRBV7-2 and TRBJ2-7, the complete variable domain reads GAGVSQSPSNKVTEKGKDVELRCDPISGHTALYWYRQSLGQGLEFLIYFQGNSAPDKSGLPSDRFSAERTGGSVSTLTIQRTQQEDSAVYLCASSTTGGEGYEQYFGPGTRLTVT.

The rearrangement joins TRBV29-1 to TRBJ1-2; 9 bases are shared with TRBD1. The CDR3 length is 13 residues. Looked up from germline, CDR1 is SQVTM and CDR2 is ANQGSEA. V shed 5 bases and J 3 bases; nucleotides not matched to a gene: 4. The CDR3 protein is CSVPTGGDYGYTF. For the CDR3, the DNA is TGCAGCGTTCCCACAGGGGGCGACTATGGCTACACCTTC. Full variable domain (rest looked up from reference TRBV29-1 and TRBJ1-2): SAVISQKPSRDICQRGTSLTIQCQVDSQVTMMFWYRQQPGQSLTLIATANQGSEATYESGFVIDKFPISRPNLTFSTLTVSNMSPEDSSIYLCSVPTGGDYGYTFGSGTRLTVV.

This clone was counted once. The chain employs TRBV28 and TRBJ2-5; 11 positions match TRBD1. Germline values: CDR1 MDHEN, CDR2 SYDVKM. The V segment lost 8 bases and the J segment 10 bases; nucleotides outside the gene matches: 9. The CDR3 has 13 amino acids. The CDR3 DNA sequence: TGTGCCAGCCGACTGAGGGACAGGGGGAACCAGTACTTC. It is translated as CASRLRDRGNQYF.

CDR3 in DNA: TGTGCCAGCAGCCAGATAAGGCAGGGGGCAGGCGAGCAGTACTTC. It yields the protein CASSQIRQGAGEQYF. The V and J genes are TRBV27 and TRBJ2-7, with 8 bases fitting TRBD1. The CDR3 consists of 15 residues. Unmatched junction bases numbered 13, after V lost 6 bases and J lost 6 bases. Germline CDR1 MNHEY, CDR2 SMNVEV (reference sequence).

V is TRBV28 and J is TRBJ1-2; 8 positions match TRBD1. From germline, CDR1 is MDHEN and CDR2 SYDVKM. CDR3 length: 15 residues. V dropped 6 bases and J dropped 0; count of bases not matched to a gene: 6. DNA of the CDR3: TGTGCCAGCAGAACCACGACAGGGGCTAACTATGGCTACACCTTC. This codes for CASRTTTGANYGYTF.

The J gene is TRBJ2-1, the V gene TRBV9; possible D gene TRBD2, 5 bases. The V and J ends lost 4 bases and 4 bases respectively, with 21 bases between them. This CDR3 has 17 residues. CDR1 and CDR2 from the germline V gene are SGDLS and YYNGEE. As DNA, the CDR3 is TGTGCCAGCAGCCCTCATCAAGCGGTGGGTCCATACAATGAGCAGTTCTTC. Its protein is CASSPHQAVGPYNEQFF.

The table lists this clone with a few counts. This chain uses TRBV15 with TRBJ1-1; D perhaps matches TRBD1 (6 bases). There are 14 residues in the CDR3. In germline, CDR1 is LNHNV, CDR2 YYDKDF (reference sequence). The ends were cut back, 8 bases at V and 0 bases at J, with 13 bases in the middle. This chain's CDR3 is CATDRSGLNTEAFF. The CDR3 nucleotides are TGTGCCACCGACAGGTCGGGTCTGAACACTGAAGCTTTCTTT.

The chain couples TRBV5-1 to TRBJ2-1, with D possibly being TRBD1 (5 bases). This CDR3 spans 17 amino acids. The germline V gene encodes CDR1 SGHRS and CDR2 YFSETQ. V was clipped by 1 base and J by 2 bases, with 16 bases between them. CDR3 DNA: TGCGCCAGCAGCTTGAGAAGCGCGGACACGCCCTACAATGAGCAGTTCTTC. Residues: CASSLRSADTPYNEQFF.

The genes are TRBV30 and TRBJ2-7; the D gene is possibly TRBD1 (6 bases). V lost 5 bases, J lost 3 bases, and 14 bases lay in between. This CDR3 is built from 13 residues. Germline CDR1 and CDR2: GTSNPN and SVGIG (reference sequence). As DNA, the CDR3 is TGTGCCTGGTCTCCAGGGGCCTACTACGAGCAGTACTTC. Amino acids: CAWSPGAYYEQYF.

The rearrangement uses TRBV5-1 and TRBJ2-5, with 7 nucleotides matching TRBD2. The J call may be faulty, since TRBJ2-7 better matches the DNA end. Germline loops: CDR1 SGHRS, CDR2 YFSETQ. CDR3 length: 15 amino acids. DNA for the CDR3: TGCGCCAGCAGCTTGTCGGGGAGGGGTACGTACGAGCAGTACTTC. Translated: CASSLSGRGTYEQYF.

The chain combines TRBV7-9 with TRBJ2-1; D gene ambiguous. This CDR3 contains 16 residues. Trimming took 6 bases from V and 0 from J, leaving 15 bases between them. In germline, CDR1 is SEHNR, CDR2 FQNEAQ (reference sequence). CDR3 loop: CASSLVLASSYNEQFF. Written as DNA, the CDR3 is TGTGCCAGCAGTCTAGTCTTGGCAAGCTCCTACAATGAGCAGTTCTTC.

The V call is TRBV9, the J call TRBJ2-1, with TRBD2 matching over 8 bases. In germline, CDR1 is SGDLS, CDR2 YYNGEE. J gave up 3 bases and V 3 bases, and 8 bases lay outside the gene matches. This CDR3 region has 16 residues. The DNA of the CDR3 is TGTGCCAGCAGCGCCAGGACTAGCAATAACTACAATGAGCAGTTCTTC. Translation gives CASSARTSNNYNEQFF.

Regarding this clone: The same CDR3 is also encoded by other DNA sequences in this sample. In DNA form, the CDR3 reads TGCGCCAGCAGCCAAGATTCGGGAGGGTCAGGAAACACCATATATTTT. Translated, it gives CASSQDSGGSGNTIYF. The chain recombines TRBV4-1 with TRBJ1-3; no clear D gene. CDR3 length: 16 residues. V lost 0 bases, J lost 4 bases, and 13 bases lay in between. The V gene's germline CDR1 is MGHRA and CDR2 YSYEKL.

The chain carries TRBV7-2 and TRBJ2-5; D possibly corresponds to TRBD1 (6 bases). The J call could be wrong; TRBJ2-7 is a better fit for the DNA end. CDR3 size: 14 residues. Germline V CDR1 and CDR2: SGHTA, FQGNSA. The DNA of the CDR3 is TGTGCCAGCAGCTTAATGGGGGCGGTACGCGAGCAGTACTTC. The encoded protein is CASSLMGAVREQYF.

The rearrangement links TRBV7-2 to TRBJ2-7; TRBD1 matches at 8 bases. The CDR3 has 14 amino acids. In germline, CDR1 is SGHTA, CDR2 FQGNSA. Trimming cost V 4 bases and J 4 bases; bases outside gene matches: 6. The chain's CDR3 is CASSSGTGAYEQYF. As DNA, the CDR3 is TGTGCCAGCAGCTCGGGGACAGGAGCTTACGAGCAGTACTTC.

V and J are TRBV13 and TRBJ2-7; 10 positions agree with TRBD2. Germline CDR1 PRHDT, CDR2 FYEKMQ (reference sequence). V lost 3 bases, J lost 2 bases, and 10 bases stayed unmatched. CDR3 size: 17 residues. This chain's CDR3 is CASSFPSGSPPPYEQYF. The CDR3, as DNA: TGTGCCAGCAGCTTCCCTAGCGGGAGTCCTCCCCCCTACGAGCAGTACTTC.

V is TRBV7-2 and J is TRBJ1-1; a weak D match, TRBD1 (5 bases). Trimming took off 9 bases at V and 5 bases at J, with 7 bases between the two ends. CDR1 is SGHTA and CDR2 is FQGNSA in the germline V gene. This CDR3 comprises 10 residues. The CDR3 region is CASGGTEAFF. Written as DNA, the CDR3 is TGTGCCAGTGGGGGGACTGAAGCTTTCTTT.

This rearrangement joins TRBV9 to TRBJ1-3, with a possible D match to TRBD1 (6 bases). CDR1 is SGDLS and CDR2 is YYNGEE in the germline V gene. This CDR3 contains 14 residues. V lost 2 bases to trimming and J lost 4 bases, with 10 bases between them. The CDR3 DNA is TGTGCCAGCAGCGTTGGGACAAGGGGAAACACCATATATTTT. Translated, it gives CASSVGTRGNTIYF.

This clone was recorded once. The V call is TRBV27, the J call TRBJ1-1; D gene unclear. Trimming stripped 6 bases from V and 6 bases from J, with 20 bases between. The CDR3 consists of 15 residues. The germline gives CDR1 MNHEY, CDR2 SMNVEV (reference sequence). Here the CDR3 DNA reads TGTGCCAGCAGCCCCGTAGGAGGCTTGATACCTGAAGCTTTCTTT. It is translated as CASSPVGGLIPEAFF.

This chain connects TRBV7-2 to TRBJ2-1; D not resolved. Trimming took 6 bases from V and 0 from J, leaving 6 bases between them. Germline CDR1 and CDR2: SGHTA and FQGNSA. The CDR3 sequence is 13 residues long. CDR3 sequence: CASRTYSYNEQFF. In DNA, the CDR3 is TGTGCCAGCAGAACTTACTCCTACAATGAGCAGTTCTTC.

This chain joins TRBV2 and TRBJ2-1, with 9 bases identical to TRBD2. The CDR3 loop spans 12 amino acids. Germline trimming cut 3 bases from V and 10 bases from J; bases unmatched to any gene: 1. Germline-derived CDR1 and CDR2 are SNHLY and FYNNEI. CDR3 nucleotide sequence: TGTGCCAGCAGTGAGCTAGCGGGGGAGCAGTTCTTC. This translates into CASSELAGEQFF.

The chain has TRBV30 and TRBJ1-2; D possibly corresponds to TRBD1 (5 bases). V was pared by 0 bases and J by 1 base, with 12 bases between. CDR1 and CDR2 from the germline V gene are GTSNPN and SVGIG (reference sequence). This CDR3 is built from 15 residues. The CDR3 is CAWSVRPGFNYGYTF. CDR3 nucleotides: TGTGCCTGGAGTGTAAGGCCAGGGTTTAACTATGGCTACACCTTC.

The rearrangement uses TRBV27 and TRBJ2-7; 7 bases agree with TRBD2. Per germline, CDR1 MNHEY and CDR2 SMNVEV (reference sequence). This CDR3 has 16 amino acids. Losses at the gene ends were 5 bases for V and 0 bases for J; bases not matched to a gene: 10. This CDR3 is CASSPSAGRHSYEQYF. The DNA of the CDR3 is TGTGCCAGCAGTCCCTCAGCGGGACGCCACTCCTACGAGCAGTACTTC.

The CDR3 region has the DNA TGTGCCAGCAGCACTACTAGCGGTAGCACAGATACGCAGTATTTT. Translated: CASSTTSGSTDTQYF. The chain is built from TRBV5-4 and TRBJ2-3, with 8 bases identical to TRBD2. Germline CDR1 SGHNT, CDR2 YYREEE (reference sequence). This CDR3 comprises 15 residues. V was clipped by 4 bases and J by 0 bases; unmatched bases: 4.

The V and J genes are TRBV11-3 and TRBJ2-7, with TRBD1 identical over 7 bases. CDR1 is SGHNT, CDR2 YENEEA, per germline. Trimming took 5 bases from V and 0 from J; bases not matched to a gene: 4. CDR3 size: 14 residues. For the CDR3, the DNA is TGTGCCAGCAGCCACCGGGACAGCTCCTACGAGCAGTACTTC. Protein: CASSHRDSSYEQYF.